This T cell receptor beta chain is drawn from a study of T cell clonotyping in hematopoietic cell transplantation. For this clone: No antigen is known for it.

Recipient blood drawn about 28 days pretransplant and days 30, 100, 180 after. Overall study findings and caveats: CD4 and CD8 repertoire contributions could not be separated without sorting. Few recipient clonotypes overlapped donors; over 97% were de novo at given depth. Higher Inverse Simpson Index values in graft donor and pretransplant recipient predicted broader posttransplant TCR diversity.

The assay was immunoSEQ multiplex PCR, and TCRdb's table has in-frame clones only and misses some. The sample records approximately 7,000 clones, 75% to 90% being singletons. The receptor was derived from a female patient aged 45 to 65 who had an allogeneic stem cell transplant from an unrelated donor, so the T cells may come from the graft donor. Some clones in this sample may be carry-over from other donors' samples. The starting material was PBMCs, obtained 30 days after allogeneic stem cell transplant.

CDR3 in DNA: TGTGCCAGCAGTTTATGGGCTAGCGGGGGGGCGGGTGCAGAGACCCAGTACTTC. Encoded protein: CASSLWASGGAGAETQYF. This chain joins TRBV28 and TRBJ2-5; 12 bases align to TRBD2. The V gene end was trimmed by 0 bases and the J gene end by 4 bases; junction bases not matched to a gene: 9. The CDR3 contains 18 residues. Germline CDR1 reads MDHEN; CDR2 reads SYDVKM. The full variable domain, rest sourced from reference TRBV28 and TRBJ2-5, is DVKVTQSSRYLVKRTGEKVFLECVQDMDHENMFWYRQDPGLGLRLIYFSYDVKMKEKGDIPEGYSVSREKKERFSLILESASTNQTSMYLCASSLWASGGAGAETQYFGPGTRLLVL.